The 5 T cell receptor beta chains below all came from one sample that was sequenced in a study of EBV T-cell therapy then PD-1 blockade in nasopharyngeal carcinoma. Stated treatment: AdE1-LMPpoly-expanded autologous EBV-specific T-cell therapy followed by anti-PD-1 nivolumab. These TCRs' antigens remain unknown. The assay was immunoSEQ multiplex PCR, and TCRdb's table has in-frame clones only and misses some. The sample includes fewer than 20,000 clones, 84% of them seen just once. This specimen consisted of CD8+ T cells from blood, obtained at roughly day 35 from a patient whose treatment included autologous EBV-specific T cells and nivolumab. These receptors were taken from a man aged 35-49 years with nasopharyngeal carcinoma.

In its sample, this clone was seen once. The V call is TRBV7-6, the J call TRBJ2-2; TRBD1 aligns across 7 bases. V lost 3 bases, J lost 2 bases, and 9 bases stayed unmatched. Germline V lookup: CDR1 SGHVS, CDR2 FNYEAQ. The CDR3 has 17 amino acids. DNA for the CDR3: TGTGCCAGCAGCTTCGATTTGGACAGGCCAAACACCGGGGAGCTGTTTTTT. Translating gives CASSFDLDRPNTGELFF.

The V gene is TRBV6-1, the J gene TRBJ2-3, with D perhaps TRBD1 or TRBD2 (5 bases each). The CDR3 covers 16 residues. Trimming left V 2 bases short and J 1 base short, with 13 bases between. CDR1 is MNHNS, CDR2 SASEGT, per germline. The CDR3 sequence: CASSEFIGDGTDTQYF. Written as DNA, the CDR3 is TGTGCCAGCAGTGAATTTATAGGGGACGGCACAGATACGCAGTATTTT.

The chain joins TRBV4-3 to TRBJ2-7; D is perhaps TRBD1 or TRBD2 (6 bases each). Germline values: CDR1 LGHNA, CDR2 YSLEER. The CDR3 has 15 residues. V gave up 2 bases and J gave up 4 bases, with 15 bases separating them. The CDR3 DNA reads as TGCGCCAGCAGCCAAAGTAGGGGGACTTCTTACGAGCAGTACTTC. Encoded protein: CASSQSRGTSYEQYF.

In its sample, this clone was seen once. This chain links TRBV6-5 with TRBJ2-7; TRBD1 is a possible D gene (6 bases). Looked up from germline, CDR1 is MNHEY and CDR2 is SVGAGI. The length of the CDR3 is 14 residues. V was trimmed by 2 bases and J by 2 bases, leaving 10 bases between them. The DNA for the CDR3 is TGTGCCAGCAGTTACAACAGGGCCACCTACGAGCAGTACTTC. It codes for CASSYNRATYEQYF.

This chain's CDR3 is CASSSGLAGALGQFF. The CDR3 nucleotides read TGTGCCAGCAGCTCGGGACTAGCGGGGGCCCTGGGGCAGTTCTTC. J is TRBJ2-1 and V is TRBV5-4; 14 nucleotides line up with TRBD2. CDR3 length equals 15 residues. Germline V CDR1 and CDR2: SGHNT, YYREEE (reference sequence). Trimming took 3 bases from V and 12 from J; bases not matched to a gene: 8.